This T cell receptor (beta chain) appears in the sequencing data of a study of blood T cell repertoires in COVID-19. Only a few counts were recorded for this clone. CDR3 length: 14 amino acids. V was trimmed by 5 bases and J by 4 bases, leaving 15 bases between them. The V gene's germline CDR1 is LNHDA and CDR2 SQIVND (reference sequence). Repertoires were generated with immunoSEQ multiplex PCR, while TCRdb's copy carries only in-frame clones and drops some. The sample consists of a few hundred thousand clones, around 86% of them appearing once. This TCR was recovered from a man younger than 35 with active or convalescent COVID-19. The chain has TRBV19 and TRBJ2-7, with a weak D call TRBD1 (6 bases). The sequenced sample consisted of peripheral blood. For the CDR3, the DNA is TGTGCCAGTAGTGAGAACAGGGCACCTTACGAGCAGTACTTC. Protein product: CASSENRAPYEQYF. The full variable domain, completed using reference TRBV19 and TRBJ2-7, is DGGITQSPKYLFRKEGQNVTLSCEQNLNHDAMYWYRQDPGQGLRLIYYSQIVNDFQKGDIAEGYSVSREKKESFPLTVTSAQKNPTAFYLCASSENRAPYEQYFGPGTRLTVT.